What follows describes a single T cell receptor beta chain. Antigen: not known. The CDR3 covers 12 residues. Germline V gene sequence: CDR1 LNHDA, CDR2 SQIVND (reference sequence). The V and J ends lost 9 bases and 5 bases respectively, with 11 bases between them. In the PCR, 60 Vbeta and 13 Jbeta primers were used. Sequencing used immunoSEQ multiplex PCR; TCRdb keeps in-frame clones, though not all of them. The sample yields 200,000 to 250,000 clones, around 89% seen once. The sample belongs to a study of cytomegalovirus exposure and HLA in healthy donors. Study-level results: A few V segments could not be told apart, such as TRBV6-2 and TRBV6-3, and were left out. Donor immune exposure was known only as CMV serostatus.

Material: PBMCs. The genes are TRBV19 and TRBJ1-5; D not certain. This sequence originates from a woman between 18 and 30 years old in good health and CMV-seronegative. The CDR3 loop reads CASNAGYQPQHF. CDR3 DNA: TGTGCCAGCAACGCGGGGTATCAGCCCCAGCATTTT.